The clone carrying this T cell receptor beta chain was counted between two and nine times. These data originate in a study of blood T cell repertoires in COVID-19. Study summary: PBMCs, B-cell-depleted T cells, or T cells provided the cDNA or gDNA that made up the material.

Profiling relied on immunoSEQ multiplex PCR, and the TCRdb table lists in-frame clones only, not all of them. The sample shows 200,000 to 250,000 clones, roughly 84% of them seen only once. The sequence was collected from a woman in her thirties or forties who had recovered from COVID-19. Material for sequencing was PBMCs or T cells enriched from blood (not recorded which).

CDR3 sequence reads: CASSYTWAGDRRDRNEQFF. The CDR3 DNA is TGTGCCAGCAGCTATACTTGGGCTGGGGATAGGAGGGATAGGAATGAGCAGTTCTTC. The J gene is TRBJ2-1, the V gene TRBV7-8, with D possibly matching TRBD2 (6 bases). CDR1 is SGHVS, CDR2 FQNEAQ, per germline. V was trimmed by 4 bases and J by 7 bases, leaving 29 bases between them. This CDR3 spans 19 amino acids.